The entry below describes one T cell receptor beta chain. Its antigen is as yet unknown. This sample is drawn from a study of T cells in Graves' hyperthyroidism and ophthalmopathy. Study observations and caveats: Ophthalmopathy prediction by the model preceded onset by a median approximately six months.

From RNA transcripts, TCR beta CDR3 regions were amplified. The HTBI primer set was used in a first-round RT-PCR of the TCR CDR3. TCRdb reprocessed the multiplex PCR reads with MiXCR, giving one entry per CDR3 protein. The data show hundreds of thousands of distinct CDR3 sequences, with approximately 14% seen just once and less than 6% held by the top ten. Germline V gives CDR1 SGHRS, CDR2 YFSETQ. V lost 3 bases and J 0 bases, leaving 8 bases between the germline ends. The CDR3 is made up of 14 amino acids. Lactation, pregnancy, other autoimmune disease or uncontrolled infection led to exclusion of patients.

The chain carries TRBV5-1 and TRBJ2-3; D unclear. Sample: blood. This TCR was sampled from a woman in her twenties or thirties with Graves' hyperthyroidism that later progressed to Graves' ophthalmopathy. CDR3 region: CASSSEDSTDTQYF. CDR3 nucleotides: TGCGCCAGCAGCTCCGAGGATAGCACAGATACGCAGTATTTT. Drawing the rest from reference TRBV5-1 and TRBJ2-3, the complete variable domain is KAGVTQTPRYLIKTRGQQVTLSCSPISGHRSVSWYQQTPGQGLQFLFEYFSETQRNKGNFPGRFSGRQFSNSRSEMNVSTLELGDSALYLCASSSEDSTDTQYFGPGTRLTVL.